The present TCR beta chain was sequenced within a study of blood T cell repertoires in COVID-19. Study details: T cells, B-cell-depleted T cells, or PBMCs provided the cDNA or gDNA that served as material.

Trimming cost V 5 bases and J 7 bases; bases outside gene matches: 10. The CDR3 runs to 15 residues. Germline CDR1 reads SGHVS; CDR2 reads FNYEAQ. Method: immunoSEQ multiplex PCR; TCRdb's copy keeps in-frame clones and lacks some. The table shows fewer than 120,000 clones, with around nine tenths occurring only once. The V and J genes are TRBV7-6 and TRBJ2-1; 8 bases align to TRBD2. The TCR comes from a woman aged 45-60 years with acute or convalescent COVID-19. The sample taken for sequencing was peripheral blood. The CDR3 here is CASSTGGQFGNEQFF. Here the CDR3 DNA reads TGTGCCAGCAGCACGGGGGGGCAGTTTGGGAATGAGCAGTTCTTC.